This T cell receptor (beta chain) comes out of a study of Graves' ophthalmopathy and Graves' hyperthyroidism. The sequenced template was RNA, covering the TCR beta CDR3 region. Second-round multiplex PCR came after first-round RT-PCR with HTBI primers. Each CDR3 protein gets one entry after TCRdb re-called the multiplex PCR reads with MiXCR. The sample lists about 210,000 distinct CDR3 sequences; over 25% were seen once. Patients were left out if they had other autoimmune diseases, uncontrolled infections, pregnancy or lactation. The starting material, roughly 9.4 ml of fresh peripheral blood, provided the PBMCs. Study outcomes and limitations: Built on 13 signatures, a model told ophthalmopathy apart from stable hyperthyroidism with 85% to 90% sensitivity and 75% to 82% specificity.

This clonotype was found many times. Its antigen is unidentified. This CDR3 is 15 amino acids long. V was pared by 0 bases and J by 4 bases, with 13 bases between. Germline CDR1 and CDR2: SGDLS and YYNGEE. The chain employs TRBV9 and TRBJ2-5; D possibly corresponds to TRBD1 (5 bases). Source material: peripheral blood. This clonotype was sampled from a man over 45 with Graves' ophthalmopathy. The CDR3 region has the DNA TGTGCCAGCAGCGTAGGAACGATTAGGGGAGAGACCCAGTACTTC. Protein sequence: CASSVGTIRGETQYF.